Listed here are 27 T cell receptor beta chains from one sample, sequenced in a study of blood T cells in healthy people across ages. It was with a sample-barcoded 5' primer and a J-beta primer mix that a second PCR of roughly 7 to 12 cycles was run. TCRdb used MiXCR to reprocess the 5' RACE reads, holding one entry per CDR3 protein. The sample lists around 2 million distinct CDR3 sequences, around 42% occurring once. The specimen was blood. These receptors came from a human donor in good health.

The chain links TRBV4-3 to TRBJ1-1, with D unresolved. Trimming pared 1 base from V and 1 base from J, leaving 7 bases between. The CDR3 covers 14 residues. Per the germline V gene, CDR1 is LGHNA and CDR2 is YSLEER. The CDR3 region has the DNA TGCGCCAGCAGCCAAGTGAAGCCGAACACTGAAGCTTTCTTT. This translates into CASSQVKPNTEAFF.

V is TRBV7-2 and J is TRBJ2-5; 12 bases align to TRBD2. With the DNA end fitting TRBJ2-1 better, the J assignment may be wrong. Per the germline V gene, CDR1 is SGHTA and CDR2 is FQGNSA. The CDR3 contains 16 residues. CDR3 loop: CASSLVRLAGGIRQFF. The CDR3 DNA reads as TGTGCCAGCAGCTTAGTACGGCTAGCGGGGGGGATTCGGCAGTTCTTC.

A few counts support this clonotype. The chain is built from TRBV20-1 and TRBJ2-5; TRBD2 matches at 14 bases. The CDR3 runs 14 residues. V trimming: 6 bases; J trimming: 4 bases; junction bases outside the gene matches: 4. CDR1 is DFQATT, CDR2 SNEGSKA, per germline (reference sequence). The CDR3 here is CSAGLAGGVETQYF. DNA for the CDR3: TGCAGTGCCGGACTAGCGGGGGGTGTAGAGACCCAGTACTTC.

This clonotype appeared a few times. The junction departs from germline at one end; a sequencing error may be responsible. The V and J genes are TRBV7-8 and TRBJ1-2; D may be TRBD1 (5 bases). The CDR3 loop spans 15 amino acids. Germline CDR1 SGHVS, CDR2 FQNEAQ. CDR3 bases: TGTGCCAGCAGTTTAGCGGCCGGGACCGGGCGTGGCTACACCTTC. Amino acid sequence: CASSLAAGTGRGYTF.

V usage is TRBV7-8 and J usage is TRBJ2-1; 9 bases fit TRBD2. The V and J ends lost 10 bases and 2 bases, in that order; junction bases with no gene match: 6. CDR1 is SGHVS, CDR2 FQNEAQ, per germline. CDR3 length: 14 amino acids. The CDR3 loop is CAISGLAPYNEQFF. Here the CDR3 DNA reads TGTGCCATTTCGGGACTAGCCCCCTACAATGAGCAGTTCTTC.

This clonotype was seen a handful of times. The chain is built from TRBV29-1 and TRBJ1-4, with no clear D. Trimming took 8 bases from V and 4 from J, leaving 14 bases between them. Germline assignment: CDR1 SQVTM and CDR2 ANQGSEA. CDR3 length: 13 residues. CDR3 bases: TGCAGCACCCGGACTGTCTTTAATGAAAAACTGTTTTTT. Its translation: CSTRTVFNEKLFF.

This clonotype was detected a few times. J is TRBJ2-1 and V is TRBV20-1, with D hard to call. CDR1 is DFQATT and CDR2 is SNEGSKA in the germline V gene (reference sequence). Trimming shortened V by 6 bases and J by 4 bases, and 13 bases separated the two germline ends. This CDR3 has 13 amino acids. The CDR3 bases are TGCAGTGCCAAACCGACGGTTTACAATGAGCAGTTCTTC. It encodes CSAKPTVYNEQFF.

The rearrangement links TRBV4-3 to TRBJ2-4; D is undetermined. CDR1 LGHNA and CDR2 YSLEER come from the germline V gene. The V and J ends lost 1 base and 1 base respectively, with 8 bases between them. The CDR3 covers 15 residues. The CDR3 spells CASSQGADAKNIQYF. CDR3 coding DNA: TGCGCCAGCAGCCAAGGGGCAGACGCCAAAAACATTCAGTACTTC.

The chain recombines TRBV29-1 with TRBJ1-4, with D tentatively TRBD1 (5 bases). Trimming cost V 6 bases and J 8 bases, with 13 bases left between them. CDR3 size: 12 residues. Germline lookup yields CDR1 SQVTM and CDR2 ANQGSEA. CDR3 region: CSVGRQGEKLFF. The CDR3 DNA reads TGCAGCGTGGGACGGCAAGGCGAAAAACTGTTTTTT.

With regard to this clonotype: A much more abundant neighbour one base away suggests this may be a read error. The chain has TRBV28 and TRBJ2-5, with D possibly being TRBD1 (6 bases). In germline, CDR1 is MDHEN, CDR2 SYDVKM. Trimming took 2 bases from V and 2 from J, leaving 12 bases between them. This CDR3 has 15 amino acids. This CDR3 reads CASSLRLDRQETQYF. CDR3 nucleotides: TGTGCCAGCAGTTTAAGGTTGGACAGACAAGAGACCCAGTACTTC.

This clonotype was recorded a few times. This sequence joins TRBV7-9 and TRBJ2-3, with D unresolved. The CDR3 sequence is 14 residues long. Between the trimmed V and J ends, which lost 7 bases and 0 bases, there was a span of 11 bases. Germline V gene sequence: CDR1 SEHNR, CDR2 FQNEAQ (reference sequence). CDR3 sequence: CASIGYSSTDTQYF. The CDR3 DNA reads TGTGCCAGCATAGGCTACTCTAGCACAGATACGCAGTATTTT.

The chain has TRBV9 and TRBJ2-1; unclear D gene. V was pared by 1 base and J by 10 bases, with 12 bases between. Germline-derived CDR1 and CDR2 are SGDLS and YYNGEE. This CDR3 is built from 13 residues. The CDR3 reads CASSVTPGGEQFF. The CDR3 nucleotides are TGTGCCAGCAGCGTAACTCCGGGTGGGGAGCAGTTCTTC.

The chain joins TRBV14 to TRBJ2-4; no firm D call. The J call may be in error: the DNA end matches TRBJ2-7 better. The CDR3 has 10 residues. The germline V gene has CDR1 SGHDN and CDR2 FVKESK. The CDR3 sequence is CASSCYEQYF. For the CDR3, the DNA is TGTGCCAGCTCATGCTACGAGCAGTACTTC.

J is TRBJ2-3 and V is TRBV2, with D perhaps TRBD2 (6 bases). Trimming left V 8 bases short and J 0 bases short, with 18 bases between. The germline gives CDR1 SNHLY, CDR2 FYNNEI. The CDR3 length is 16 residues. In nucleotides, the CDR3 is TGTGCCAGCGCCGATTCTCCGGGACTGAGCACAGATACGCAGTATTTT. This sequence encodes CASADSPGLSTDTQYF.

The chain has TRBV4-2 and TRBJ1-4; TRBD1 aligns across 8 bases. The CDR3 sequence is 16 residues long. Germline loops: CDR1 LGHNA, CDR2 YNFKEQ. Unmatched junction bases numbered 6, after V lost 3 bases and J lost 3 bases. CDR3 sequence (DNA): TGTGCCAGCAGCCAGTCAGGGGGCACGTCTAATGAAAAACTGTTTTTT. Amino acids: CASSQSGGTSNEKLFF.

This clonotype showed up just a few times. V gene TRBV12-3 or TRBV12-4 combines with J gene TRBJ2-4; D is perhaps TRBD2 (5 bases). The end of the DNA is better explained by TRBJ2-7, so the J call may be wrong. The CDR3 runs to 15 residues. CDR3 DNA sequence: TGTGCCAGCAGCCCTGCTGGAGCGCGAGGAGGCGAGCAGTACTTC. It is translated as CASSPAGARGGEQYF.

This clonotype was detected a few times. V usage is TRBV9 and J usage is TRBJ2-4, with 7 bases fitting TRBD1. The DNA end lines up better with TRBJ2-7; the J call may be wrong. Germline loops: CDR1 SGDLS, CDR2 YYNGEE. CDR3 length: 17 amino acids. CDR3 loop: CASSRHPGTVPIGEQYF. The CDR3 DNA sequence: TGTGCCAGCAGCCGACACCCTGGGACAGTGCCTATCGGCGAGCAGTACTTC.

This clonotype was recorded a few times. J is TRBJ1-2 and V is TRBV18; the D gene is possibly TRBD1 (6 bases). Trimming cost V 5 bases and J 8 bases, with 15 bases left between them. The CDR3 is 13 residues long. Germline V gives CDR1 KGHSH, CDR2 LQKENI. The CDR3 bases are TGTGCCAGCTCAAGGGACTCGGGGACAGGCTACACCTTC. Encoded protein: CASSRDSGTGYTF.

This clonotype appeared many times. The chain recombines TRBV5-1 with TRBJ2-3; TRBD1 might be the D (5 bases). Germline CDR1 is SGHRS and CDR2 is YFSETQ. CDR3 length equals 17 residues. V was clipped by 0 bases and J by 4 bases, with 18 bases between them. CDR3 protein: CASSLAPFPGLADTQYF. CDR3 coding DNA: TGCGCCAGCAGCTTGGCCCCATTTCCAGGGTTAGCAGATACGCAGTATTTT. The full variable domain, completed using reference TRBV5-1 and TRBJ2-3, is KAGVTQTPRYLIKTRGQQVTLSCSPISGHRSVSWYQQTPGQGLQFLFEYFSETQRNKGNFPGRFSGRQFSNSRSEMNVSTLELGDSALYLCASSLAPFPGLADTQYFGPGTRLTVL.

This clonotype appeared a few times. V and J are TRBV12-3 or TRBV12-4 and TRBJ2-1, with 8 positions matching TRBD1. CDR3 length equals 15 residues. V lost 6 bases and J lost 5; bases outside the gene matches: 9. This CDR3 is CASSHGQGRDNEQFF. CDR3 bases: TGTGCCAGCAGCCACGGACAGGGACGAGACAATGAGCAGTTCTTC.

This clonotype was observed a handful of times. The V call is TRBV28, the J call TRBJ2-7; 9 positions match TRBD2. The CDR3 totals 13 residues. Germline values: CDR1 MDHEN, CDR2 SYDVKM. V dropped 6 bases and J dropped 4; count of bases not matched to a gene: 4. The DNA of the CDR3 is TGTGCCAGCAGGATAGCGGGGGTTTACGAGCAGTACTTC. Protein product: CASRIAGVYEQYF. The whole variable domain, filled in from reference TRBV28 and TRBJ2-7, reads DVKVTQSSRYLVKRTGEKVFLECVQDMDHENMFWYRQDPGLGLRLIYFSYDVKMKEKGDIPEGYSVSREKKERFSLILESASTNQTSMYLCASRIAGVYEQYFGPGTRLTVT.

The gene calls are TRBV12-3 or TRBV12-4 and TRBJ1-6; TRBD1 might be the D (6 bases). V lost 5 bases and J lost 8, with 7 bases in between. The CDR3 is made up of 12 amino acids. As DNA, the CDR3 is TGTGCCAGCAGTACAGGGTATTCACCCCTCCACTTT. Translating gives CASSTGYSPLHF.

This clonotype was picked up a small number of times. The chain is built from TRBV9 and TRBJ1-2, with no clear D. Germline V gene sequence: CDR1 SGDLS, CDR2 YYNGEE. This CDR3 is built from 14 residues. With 0 bases removed from V and 0 bases from J, the gap between germline ends came to 6 bases. CDR3 sequence reads: CASSVVGSNYGYTF. CDR3 sequence (DNA): TGTGCCAGCAGCGTAGTAGGCTCTAACTATGGCTACACCTTC.

A remark on this clonotype: The junction shows a germline mismatch at one end, possibly a read error. The chain has TRBV7-9 and TRBJ2-1, with D unclear. CDR1 and CDR2 (germline): SEHNR, FQNEAQ (reference sequence). This CDR3 spans 15 amino acids. CDR3 residues: CVSSSPVGGVSEQFF. CDR3 coding DNA: TGTGTCAGCAGCTCCCCGGTTGGTGGGGTTTCAGAGCAGTTCTTC.

This clonotype showed up just a few times. This chain connects TRBV11-2 to TRBJ2-4; weak D call: TRBD2 (6 bases). This CDR3 is built from 15 residues. CDR1 is SGHAT and CDR2 is FQNNGV in the germline V gene. The germline V and J ends were trimmed by 4 bases and 0 bases, with 10 bases remaining between them. The CDR3, as DNA: TGTGCCAGCAGCTCGCGGGGTTTAGCCAAAAACATTCAGTACTTC. Translated, it gives CASSSRGLAKNIQYF.

This chain joins TRBV29-1 and TRBJ1-2, with D unclear. This CDR3 spans 12 amino acids. Looked up from germline, CDR1 is SQVTM and CDR2 is ANQGSEA. Trimming took off 3 bases at V and 2 bases at J, with 7 bases between the two ends. Here the CDR3 DNA reads TGCAGCGTTGATGGAGACAACTATGGCTACACCTTC. Translated: CSVDGDNYGYTF.

The chain couples TRBV3-1 to TRBJ2-5; 9 bases map to TRBD2. The germline V gene encodes CDR1 LGHDT and CDR2 YNNKEL (reference sequence). J was trimmed by 2 bases and V by 4 bases; bases with no gene match: 5. This CDR3 is 15 amino acids long. The CDR3 region has the DNA TGTGCCAGCAGCCCCCCCGGACTAGCGCAAGAGACCCAGTACTTC. It encodes CASSPPGLAQETQYF.